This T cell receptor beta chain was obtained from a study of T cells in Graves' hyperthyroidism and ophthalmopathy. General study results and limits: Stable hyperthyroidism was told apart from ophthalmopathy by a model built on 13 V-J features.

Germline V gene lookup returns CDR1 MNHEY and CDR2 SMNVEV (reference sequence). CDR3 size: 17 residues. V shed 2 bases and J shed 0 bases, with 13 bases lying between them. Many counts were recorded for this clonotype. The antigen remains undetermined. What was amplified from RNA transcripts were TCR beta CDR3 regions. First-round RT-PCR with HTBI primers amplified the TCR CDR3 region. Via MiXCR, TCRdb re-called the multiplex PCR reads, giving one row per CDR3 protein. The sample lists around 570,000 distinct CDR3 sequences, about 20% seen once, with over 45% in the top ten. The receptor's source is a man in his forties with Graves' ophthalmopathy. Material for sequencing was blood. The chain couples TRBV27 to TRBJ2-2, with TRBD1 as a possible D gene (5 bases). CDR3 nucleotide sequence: TGTGCCAGCAGTTTAGACAGCATACCAACGAACACCGGGGAGCTGTTTTTT. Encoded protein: CASSLDSIPTNTGELFF.